This record covers a single T cell receptor beta chain. Antigen: not known. This specimen belongs to a study of identical twins. Overall study findings and caveats: With beta out-of-frame sequences, excess sharing by twins was weaker. Within cord blood, abundant beta clonotypes carried fewer insertions, but memory repertoires showed no such trend. Models underestimated out-of-frame TCR alpha sharing in monozygotic twins.

Via MiXCR, TCRdb re-called the 5' RACE reads, giving one row per CDR3 protein. Among about 430,000 distinct CDR3 sequences listed, roughly 20% were seen once. This CDR3 has 16 amino acids. Per the germline V gene, CDR1 is WSHSY and CDR2 is SAAADI. With V trimmed by 3 bases and J by 6 bases, 10 bases remained unmatched. All of the donors were Caucasians in good health. Sequenced material: naive T cells sorted from blood. V and J are TRBV10-2 and TRBJ2-2, with TRBD1 matching 7 bases. The TCR sequence derives from a man over 45 in good health. CDR3 sequence reads: CASSDPWGQYPGELFF. The DNA for the CDR3 is TGCGCCAGCAGTGACCCGTGGGGACAGTACCCCGGGGAGCTGTTTTTT.